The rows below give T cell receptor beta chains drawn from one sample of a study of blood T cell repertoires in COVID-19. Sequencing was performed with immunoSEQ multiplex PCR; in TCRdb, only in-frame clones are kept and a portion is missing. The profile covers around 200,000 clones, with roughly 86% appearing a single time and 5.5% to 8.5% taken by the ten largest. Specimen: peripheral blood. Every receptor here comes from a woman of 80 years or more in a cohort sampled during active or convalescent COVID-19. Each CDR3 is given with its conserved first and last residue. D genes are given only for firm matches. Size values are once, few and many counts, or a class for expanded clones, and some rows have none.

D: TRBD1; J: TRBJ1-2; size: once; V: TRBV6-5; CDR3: CASSPDRVSSGYTF; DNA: TGTGCCAGCAGTCCAGACAGGGTTAGCTCTGGCTACACCTTC
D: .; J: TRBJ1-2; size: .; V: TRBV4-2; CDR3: CASSHQSGAANYGYTF; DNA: TGTGCCAGCAGCCATCAATCAGGGGCAGCTAACTATGGCTACACCTTC
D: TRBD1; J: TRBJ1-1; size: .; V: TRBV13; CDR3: CASSGSTGMTNTEAFF; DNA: TGTGCCAGCAGCGGATCGACAGGGATGACGAACACTGAAGCTTTCTTT
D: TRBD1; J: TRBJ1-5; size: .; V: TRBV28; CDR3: CASTAGQGFFPSNQPQHF; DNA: TGTGCCAGCACCGCTGGACAGGGATTCTTTCCTAGCAATCAGCCCCAGCATTTT
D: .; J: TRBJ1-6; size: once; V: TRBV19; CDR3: CASSMSVGQGGSPLHF; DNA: TGTGCCAGTAGTATGAGTGTCGGGCAGGGAGGATCACCCCTCCACTTT
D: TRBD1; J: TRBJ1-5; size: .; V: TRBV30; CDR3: CAWTTGDQPQHF; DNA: TGTGCCTGGACGACAGGGGACCAGCCCCAGCATTTT
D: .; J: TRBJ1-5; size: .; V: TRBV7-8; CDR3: CASSPIQGRQPQHF; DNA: TGTGCCAGCAGCCCTATACAGGGCCGCCAGCCCCAGCATTTT
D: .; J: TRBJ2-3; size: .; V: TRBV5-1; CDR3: CASSLAGGTDTQYF; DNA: TGCGCCAGCAGCTTGGCTGGCGGAACAGATACGCAGTATTTT
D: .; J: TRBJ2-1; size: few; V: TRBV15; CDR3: CATSAGLPEGHEQFF; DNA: TGTGCCACCAGTGCTGGACTGCCCGAGGGTCATGAGCAGTTCTTC
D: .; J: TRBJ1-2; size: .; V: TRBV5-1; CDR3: CASSLDLGGPFYGYTF; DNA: TGCGCCAGCAGCTTGGACCTCGGAGGCCCTTTCTATGGCTACACCTTC
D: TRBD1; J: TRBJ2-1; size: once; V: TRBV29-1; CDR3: CSVAGTGYNEQFF; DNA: TGCAGCGTTGCTGGGACAGGGTACAATGAGCAGTTCTTC
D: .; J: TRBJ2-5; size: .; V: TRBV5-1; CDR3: CASSVGSQETQYF; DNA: TGCGCCAGCAGCGTCGGGTCCCAAGAGACCCAGTACTTC
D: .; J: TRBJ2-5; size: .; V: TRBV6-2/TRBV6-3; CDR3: CASSYSVRLQETGTQYF; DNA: TGTGCCAGCAGTTACTCGGTGAGACTCCAAGAGACCGGGACCCAGTACTTC
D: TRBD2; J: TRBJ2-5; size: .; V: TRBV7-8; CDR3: CASSEYKLAGGETQYF; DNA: TGTGCCAGCAGCGAGTACAAGCTAGCGGGAGGAGAGACCCAGTACTTC
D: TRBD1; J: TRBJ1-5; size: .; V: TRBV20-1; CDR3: CSASSGQGRTGNQPQHF; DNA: TGCAGTGCTAGTTCGGGACAGGGCCGTACGGGCAATCAGCCCCAGCATTTT
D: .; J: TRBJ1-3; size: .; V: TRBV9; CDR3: CASSSRLRSGNTIYF; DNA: TGTGCCAGCAGCTCCCGTCTTAGATCTGGAAACACCATATATTTT
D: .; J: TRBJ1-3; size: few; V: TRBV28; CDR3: CASGRQAGPIYF; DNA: TGTGCCAGCGGAAGACAGGCCGGTCCTATATATTTT
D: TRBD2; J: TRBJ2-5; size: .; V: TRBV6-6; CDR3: CASSRTGLAGGRAETQYF; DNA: TGTGCCAGCAGTCGAACCGGACTAGCGGGGGGGCGGGCGGAGACCCAGTACTTC
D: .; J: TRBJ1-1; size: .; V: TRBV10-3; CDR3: CAIQENRQSMNTEAFF; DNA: TGTGCCATCCAAGAGAACCGACAGTCCATGAACACTGAAGCTTTCTTT
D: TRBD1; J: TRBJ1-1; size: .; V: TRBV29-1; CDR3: CSVGQGTNTEAFF; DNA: TGCAGCGTTGGACAGGGTACCAACACTGAAGCTTTCTTT
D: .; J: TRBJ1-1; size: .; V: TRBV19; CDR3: CASSRPGREGNTEAFF; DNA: TGTGCCAGTAGTCGACCGGGGAGGGAGGGAAACACTGAAGCTTTCTTT
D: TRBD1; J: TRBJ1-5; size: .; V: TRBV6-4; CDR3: CASSEDRAQPQHF; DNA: TGTGCCAGCAGCGAGGACAGGGCCCAGCCCCAGCATTTT
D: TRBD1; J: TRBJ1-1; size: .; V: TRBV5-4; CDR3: CASSSRDSLYTEAFF; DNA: TGTGCCAGCAGCTCCCGGGACAGCCTGTACACTGAAGCTTTCTTT
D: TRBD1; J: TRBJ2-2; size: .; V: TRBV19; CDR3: CASSSVQGLGGELFF; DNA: TGTGCCAGTAGTAGCGTACAGGGGCTTGGCGGGGAGCTGTTTTTT
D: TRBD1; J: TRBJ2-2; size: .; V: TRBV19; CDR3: CASSLGQAPGELFF; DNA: TGTGCCAGTAGCCTGGGACAGGCCCCCGGGGAGCTGTTTTTT
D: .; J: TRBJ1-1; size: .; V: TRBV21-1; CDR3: CASSKADSATEAFF; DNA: TGTGCCAGCAGCAAAGCAGACTCGGCGACTGAAGCTTTCTTT
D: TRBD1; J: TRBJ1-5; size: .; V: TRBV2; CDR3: CASRRDRNSNQPQHF; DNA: TGTGCCAGCAGGAGGGACAGGAATAGCAATCAGCCCCAGCATTTT
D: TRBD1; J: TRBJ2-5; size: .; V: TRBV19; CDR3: CASSPSGTVNVQYF; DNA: TGTGCCAGTAGCCCCTCCGGGACAGTGAACGTCCAGTACTTC
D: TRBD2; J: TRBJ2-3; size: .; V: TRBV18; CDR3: CASSPGGGATDTQYF; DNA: TGTGCCAGCTCACCGGGCGGGGGGGCTACAGATACGCAGTATTTT